This TCR beta chain came from a study of cytomegalovirus exposure and HLA in healthy donors. Findings and caveats of the study: Analysis performed later showed TCR beta chains linked to HLA being more clonally expanded than equally common others. With later analysis, a missense DCLRE1C variant became linked to TCR beta V- and J-gene trimming.

CDR3 length: 15 residues. Trimming took 8 bases from V and 4 from J; bases not matched to a gene: 11. In germline, CDR1 is MDHEN, CDR2 SYDVKM. With 60 Vbeta and 13 Jbeta primers, the PCR was carried out. TCRdb's table, derived via immunoSEQ multiplex PCR, lists solely in-frame clones and lacks some. The data contain about 190,000 clones, about four fifths of them singletons. With regard to this clone: The antigen is not known.

The sequencing input was PBMCs. This receptor was taken from a man aged 18-30 years in good health and CMV-seronegative. The rearrangement uses TRBV28 and TRBJ1-3, with TRBD1 identical over 7 bases. The CDR3 is CASLKGAGLGNTIYF. The DNA of the CDR3 is TGTGCCAGCCTTAAGGGGGCAGGCCTAGGAAACACCATATATTTT. The full variable domain, rest sourced from reference TRBV28 and TRBJ1-3, is DVKVTQSSRYLVKRTGEKVFLECVQDMDHENMFWYRQDPGLGLRLIYFSYDVKMKEKGDIPEGYSVSREKKERFSLILESASTNQTSMYLCASLKGAGLGNTIYFGEGSWLTVV.